The clone carrying this T cell receptor beta chain was recorded only once. V was cut by 5 bases and J by 4 bases, with 15 bases left in between. Germline CDR1 is LNHDA and CDR2 is SQIVND (reference sequence). The CDR3 sequence is 15 residues long. The time point here: after dendritic cell vaccination, including at tumor progression/relapse. None of the glioblastoma patients had an isocitrate dehydrogenase mutation. Some clones are missing from TCRdb's copy, which holds only in-frame ones; the method was immunoSEQ multiplex PCR. Counted here are roughly 100,000 clones, around 91% occurring once; the ten biggest clones make up 2.7%. This sample is part of a study of glioma-infiltrating T cells after dendritic cell vaccination. Study in general: Samples are from glioblastoma patients in Phase I and II dendritic cell vaccine trials. Autologous tumor lysate-pulsed dendritic cell vaccination was given between about 2002 and 2013.

The source is a human donor with glioblastoma. The sequencing used blood, collected after dendritic cell vaccination. The rearrangement links TRBV19 to TRBJ2-1; D is perhaps TRBD2 (5 bases). CDR3 sequence: CASSLAGVGYNEQFF. The CDR3 DNA sequence: TGTGCCAGTAGTTTAGCCGGGGTTGGGTACAATGAGCAGTTCTTC.